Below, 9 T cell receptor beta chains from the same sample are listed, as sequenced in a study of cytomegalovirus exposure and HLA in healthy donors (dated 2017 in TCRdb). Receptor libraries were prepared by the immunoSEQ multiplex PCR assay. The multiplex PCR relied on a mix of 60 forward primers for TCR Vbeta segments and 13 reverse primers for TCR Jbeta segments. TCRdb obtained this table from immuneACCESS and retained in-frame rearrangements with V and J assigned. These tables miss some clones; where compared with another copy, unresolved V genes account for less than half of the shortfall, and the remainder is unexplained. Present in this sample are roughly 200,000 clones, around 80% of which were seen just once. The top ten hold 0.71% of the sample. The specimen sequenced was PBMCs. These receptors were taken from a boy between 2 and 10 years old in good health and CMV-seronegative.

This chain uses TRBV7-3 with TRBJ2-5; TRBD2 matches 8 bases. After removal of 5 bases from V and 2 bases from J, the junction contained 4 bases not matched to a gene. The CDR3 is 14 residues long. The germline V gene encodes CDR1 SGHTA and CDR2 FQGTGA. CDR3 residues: CASSNGGVQETQYF. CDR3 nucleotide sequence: TGTGCCAGCAGCAACGGGGGGGTACAAGAGACCCAGTACTTC.

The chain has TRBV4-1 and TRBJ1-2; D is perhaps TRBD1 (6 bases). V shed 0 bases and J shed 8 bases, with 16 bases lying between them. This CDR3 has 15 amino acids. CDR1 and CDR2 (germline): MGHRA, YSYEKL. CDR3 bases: TGCGCCAGCAGCCAAGATGGATGGGCGGGGGGCGGCTACACCTTC. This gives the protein CASSQDGWAGGGYTF.

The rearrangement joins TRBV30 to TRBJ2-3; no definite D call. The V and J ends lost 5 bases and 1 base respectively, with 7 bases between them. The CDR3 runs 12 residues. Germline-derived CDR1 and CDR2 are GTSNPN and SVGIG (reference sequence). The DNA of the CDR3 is TGTGCCTGGTCCGGAGGCACAGATACGCAGTATTTT. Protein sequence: CAWSGGTDTQYF.

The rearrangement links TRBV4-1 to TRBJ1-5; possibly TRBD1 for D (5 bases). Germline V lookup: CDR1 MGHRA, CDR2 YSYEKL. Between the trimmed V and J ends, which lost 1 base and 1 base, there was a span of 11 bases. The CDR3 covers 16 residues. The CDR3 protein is CASSQGGDHSNQPQHF. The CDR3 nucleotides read TGCGCCAGCAGCCAAGGGGGGGACCACAGCAATCAGCCCCAGCATTTT.

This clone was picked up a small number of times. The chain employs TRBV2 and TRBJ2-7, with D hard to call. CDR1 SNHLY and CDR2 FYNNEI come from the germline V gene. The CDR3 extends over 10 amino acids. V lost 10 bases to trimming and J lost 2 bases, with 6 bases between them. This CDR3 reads CATSTYEQYF. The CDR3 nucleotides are TGTGCCACCTCTACCTACGAGCAGTACTTC.

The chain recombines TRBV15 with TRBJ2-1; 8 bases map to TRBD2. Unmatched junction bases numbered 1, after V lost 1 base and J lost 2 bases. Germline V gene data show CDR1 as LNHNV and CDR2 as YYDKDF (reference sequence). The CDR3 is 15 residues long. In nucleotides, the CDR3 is TGTGCCACCAGCAGAGTAGCGGGGCCCTACAATGAGCAGTTCTTC. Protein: CATSRVAGPYNEQFF.

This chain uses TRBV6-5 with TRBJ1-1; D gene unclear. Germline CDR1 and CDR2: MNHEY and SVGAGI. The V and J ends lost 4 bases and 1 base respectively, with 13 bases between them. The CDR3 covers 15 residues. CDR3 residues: CASSSETAPNTEAFF. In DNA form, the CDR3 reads TGTGCCAGCAGTTCCGAGACTGCGCCGAACACTGAAGCTTTCTTT.

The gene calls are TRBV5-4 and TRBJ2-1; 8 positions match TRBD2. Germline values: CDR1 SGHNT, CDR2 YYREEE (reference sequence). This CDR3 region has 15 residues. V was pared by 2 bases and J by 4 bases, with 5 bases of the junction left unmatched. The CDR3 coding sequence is TGTGCCAGCAGCTTTAGTAGCGGGGTTTACAATGAGCAGTTCTTC. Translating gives CASSFSSGVYNEQFF.

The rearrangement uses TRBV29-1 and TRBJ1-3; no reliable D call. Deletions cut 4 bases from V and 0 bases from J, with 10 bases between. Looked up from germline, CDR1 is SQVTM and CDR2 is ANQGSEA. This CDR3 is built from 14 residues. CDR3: CSVARSSSGNTIYF. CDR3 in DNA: TGCAGCGTTGCCAGGTCCTCCTCTGGAAACACCATATATTTT. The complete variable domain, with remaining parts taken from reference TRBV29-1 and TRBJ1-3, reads SAVISQKPSRDICQRGTSLTIQCQVDSQVTMMFWYRQQPGQSLTLIATANQGSEATYESGFVIDKFPISRPNLTFSTLTVSNMSPEDSSIYLCSVARSSSGNTIYFGEGSWLTVV.